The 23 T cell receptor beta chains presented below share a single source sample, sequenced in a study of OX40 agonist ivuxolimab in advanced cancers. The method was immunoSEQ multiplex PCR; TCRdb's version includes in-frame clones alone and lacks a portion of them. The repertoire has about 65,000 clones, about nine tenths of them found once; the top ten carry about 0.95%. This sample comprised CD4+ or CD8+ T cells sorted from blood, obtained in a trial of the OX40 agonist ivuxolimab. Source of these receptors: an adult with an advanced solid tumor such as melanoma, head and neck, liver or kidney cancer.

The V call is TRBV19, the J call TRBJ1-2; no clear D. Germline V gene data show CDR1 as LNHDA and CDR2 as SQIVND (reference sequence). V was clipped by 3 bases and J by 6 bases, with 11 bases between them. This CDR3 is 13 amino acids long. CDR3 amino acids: CASSISLGDGYTF. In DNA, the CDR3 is TGTGCCAGTAGTATTTCTCTCGGAGATGGCTACACCTTC.

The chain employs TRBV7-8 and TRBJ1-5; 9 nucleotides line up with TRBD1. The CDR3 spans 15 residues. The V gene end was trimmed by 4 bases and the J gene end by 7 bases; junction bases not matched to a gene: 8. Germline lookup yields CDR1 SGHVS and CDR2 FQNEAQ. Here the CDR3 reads CASSSRDRVGQPQHF. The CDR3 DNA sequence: TGTGCCAGCAGCTCCCGGGACAGGGTAGGACAGCCCCAGCATTTT. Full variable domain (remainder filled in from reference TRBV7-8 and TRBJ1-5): GAGVSQSPRYKVAKRGQDVALRCDPISGHVSLFWYQQALGQGPEFLTYFQNEAQLDKSGLPSDRFFAERPEGSVSTLKIQRTQQEDSAVYLCASSSRDRVGQPQHFGDGTRLSIL.

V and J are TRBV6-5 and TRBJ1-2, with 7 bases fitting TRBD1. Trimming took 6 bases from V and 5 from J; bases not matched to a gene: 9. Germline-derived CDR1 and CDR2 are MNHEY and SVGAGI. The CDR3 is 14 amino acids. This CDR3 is CASRPPGQRYGYTF. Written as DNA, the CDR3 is TGTGCCAGCAGACCACCGGGACAGAGATATGGCTACACCTTC.

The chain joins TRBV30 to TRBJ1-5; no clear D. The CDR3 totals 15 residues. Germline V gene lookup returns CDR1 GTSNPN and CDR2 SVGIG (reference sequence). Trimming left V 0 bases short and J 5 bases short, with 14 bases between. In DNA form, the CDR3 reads TGTGCCTGGAGTGTACCAGGCCGCGTGGATCAGCCCCAGCATTTT. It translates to CAWSVPGRVDQPQHF.

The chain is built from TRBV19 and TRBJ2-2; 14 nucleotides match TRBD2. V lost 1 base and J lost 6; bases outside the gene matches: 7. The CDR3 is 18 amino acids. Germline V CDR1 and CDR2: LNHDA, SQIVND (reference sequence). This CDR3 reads CASSIVRLAGGRAGELFF. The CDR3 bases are TGTGCCAGTAGTATAGTGCGACTAGCGGGGGGGCGAGCCGGGGAGCTGTTTTTT.

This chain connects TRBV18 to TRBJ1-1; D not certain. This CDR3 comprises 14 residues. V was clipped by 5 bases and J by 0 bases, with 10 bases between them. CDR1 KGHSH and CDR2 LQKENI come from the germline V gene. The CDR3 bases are TGTGCCAGCTCATCGGGCCCAATGAACACTGAAGCTTTCTTT. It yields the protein CASSSGPMNTEAFF.

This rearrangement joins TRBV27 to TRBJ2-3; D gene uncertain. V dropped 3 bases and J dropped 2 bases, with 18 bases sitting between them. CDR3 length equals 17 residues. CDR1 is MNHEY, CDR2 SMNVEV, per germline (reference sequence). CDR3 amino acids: CASSFFSWSGLTDTQYF. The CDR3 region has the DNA TGTGCCAGCAGTTTCTTTTCTTGGTCAGGTCTCACAGATACGCAGTATTTT.

The CDR3 protein is CASSADRAYQPQHF. For the CDR3, the DNA is TGTGCCAGCAGCGCGGACAGGGCGTATCAGCCCCAGCATTTT. The chain has TRBV9 and TRBJ1-5; TRBD1 agrees at 8 bases. The CDR3 is made up of 14 amino acids. J gave up 5 bases and V 3 bases, and 4 bases lay outside the gene matches. Per the germline V gene, CDR1 is SGDLS and CDR2 is YYNGEE.

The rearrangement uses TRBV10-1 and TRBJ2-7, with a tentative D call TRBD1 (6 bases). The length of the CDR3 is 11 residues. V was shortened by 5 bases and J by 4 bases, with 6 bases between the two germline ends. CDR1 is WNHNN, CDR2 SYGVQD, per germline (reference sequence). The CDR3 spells CASSTGYEQYF. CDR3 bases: TGCGCCAGCAGTACAGGGTACGAGCAGTACTTC.

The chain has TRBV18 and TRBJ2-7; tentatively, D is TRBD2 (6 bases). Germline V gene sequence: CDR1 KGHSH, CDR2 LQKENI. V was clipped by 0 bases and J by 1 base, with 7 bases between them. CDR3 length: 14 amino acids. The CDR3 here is CASSPPGLSYEQYF. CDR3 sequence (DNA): TGTGCCAGCTCACCACCGGGACTGTCCTACGAGCAGTACTTC.

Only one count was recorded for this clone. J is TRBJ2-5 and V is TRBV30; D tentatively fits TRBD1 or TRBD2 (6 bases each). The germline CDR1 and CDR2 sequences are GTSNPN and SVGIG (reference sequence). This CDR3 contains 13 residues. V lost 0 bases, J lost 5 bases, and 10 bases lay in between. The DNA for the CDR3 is TGTGCCTGGAGTGTAAGGGGGGCCGAGACCCAGTACTTC. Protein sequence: CAWSVRGAETQYF.

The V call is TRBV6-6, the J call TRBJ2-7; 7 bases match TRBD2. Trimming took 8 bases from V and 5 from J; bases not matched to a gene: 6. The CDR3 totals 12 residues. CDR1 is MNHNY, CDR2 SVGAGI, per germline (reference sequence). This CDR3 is CASQRAGDEQYF. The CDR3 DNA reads TGTGCCAGCCAGCGGGCGGGGGACGAGCAGTACTTC.

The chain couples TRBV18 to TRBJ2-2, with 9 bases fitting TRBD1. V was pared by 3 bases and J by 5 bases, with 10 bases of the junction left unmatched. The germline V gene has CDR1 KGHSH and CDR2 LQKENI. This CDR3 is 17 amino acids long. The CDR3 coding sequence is TGTGCCAGCTCACCGCCTACAGGGGGCTTAAGGACCGGGGAGCTGTTTTTT. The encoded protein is CASSPPTGGLRTGELFF.

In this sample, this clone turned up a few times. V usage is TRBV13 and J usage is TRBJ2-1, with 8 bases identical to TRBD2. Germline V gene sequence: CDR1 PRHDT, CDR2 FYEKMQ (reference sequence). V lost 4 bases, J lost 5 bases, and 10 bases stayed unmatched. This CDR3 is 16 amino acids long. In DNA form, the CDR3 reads TGTGCCAGCAGCTCCTCCGGACTAGCCGGCCACAATGAGCAGTTCTTC. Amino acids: CASSSSGLAGHNEQFF.

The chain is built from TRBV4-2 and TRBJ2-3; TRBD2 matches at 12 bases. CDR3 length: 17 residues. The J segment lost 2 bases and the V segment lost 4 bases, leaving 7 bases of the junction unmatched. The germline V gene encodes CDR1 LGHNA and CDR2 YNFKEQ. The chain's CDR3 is CASSLRTSGEATDTQYF. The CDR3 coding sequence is TGTGCCAGCAGCCTCCGGACTAGCGGGGAAGCCACAGATACGCAGTATTTT.

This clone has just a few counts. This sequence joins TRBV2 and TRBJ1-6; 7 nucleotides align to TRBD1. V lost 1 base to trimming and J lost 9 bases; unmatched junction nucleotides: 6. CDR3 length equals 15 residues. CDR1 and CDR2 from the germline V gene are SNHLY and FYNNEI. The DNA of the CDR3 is TGTGCCAGCAGTGAAGGGACGACAGGGTCTTCACCCCTCCACTTT. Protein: CASSEGTTGSSPLHF.

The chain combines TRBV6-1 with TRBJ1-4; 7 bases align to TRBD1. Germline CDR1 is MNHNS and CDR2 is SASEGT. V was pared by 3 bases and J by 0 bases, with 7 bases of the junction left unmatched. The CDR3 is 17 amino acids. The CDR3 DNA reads TGTGCCAGCAGTGAGTGGCAGGGGGGCGCAACTAATGAAAAACTGTTTTTT. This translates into CASSEWQGGATNEKLFF.

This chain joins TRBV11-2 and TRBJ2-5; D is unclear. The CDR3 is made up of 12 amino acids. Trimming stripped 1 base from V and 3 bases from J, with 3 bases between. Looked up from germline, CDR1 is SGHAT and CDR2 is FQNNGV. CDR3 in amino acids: CASSLGKETQYF. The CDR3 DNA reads TGTGCCAGCAGCTTAGGGAAAGAGACCCAGTACTTC.

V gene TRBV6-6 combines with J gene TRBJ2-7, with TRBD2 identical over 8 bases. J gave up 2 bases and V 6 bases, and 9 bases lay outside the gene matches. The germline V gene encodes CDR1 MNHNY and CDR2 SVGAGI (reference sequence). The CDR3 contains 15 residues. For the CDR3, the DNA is TGTGCCAGCAGCCCTTCAGCGGGGGCCGCCTACGAGCAGTACTTC. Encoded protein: CASSPSAGAAYEQYF.

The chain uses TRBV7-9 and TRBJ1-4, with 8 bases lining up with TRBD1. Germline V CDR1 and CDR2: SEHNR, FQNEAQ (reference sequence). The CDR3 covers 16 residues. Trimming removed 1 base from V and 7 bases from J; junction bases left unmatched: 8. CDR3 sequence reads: CASSLDTGGMSEKLFF. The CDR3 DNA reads TGTGCCAGCAGCTTAGACACAGGGGGAATGAGTGAAAAACTGTTTTTT.

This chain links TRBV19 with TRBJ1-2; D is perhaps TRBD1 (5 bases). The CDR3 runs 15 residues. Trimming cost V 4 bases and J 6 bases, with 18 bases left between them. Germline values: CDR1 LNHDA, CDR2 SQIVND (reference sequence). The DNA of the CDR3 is TGTGCCAGTAGTAGAGGGGACCCACGGAGGAATGGCTACACCTTC. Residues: CASSRGDPRRNGYTF.

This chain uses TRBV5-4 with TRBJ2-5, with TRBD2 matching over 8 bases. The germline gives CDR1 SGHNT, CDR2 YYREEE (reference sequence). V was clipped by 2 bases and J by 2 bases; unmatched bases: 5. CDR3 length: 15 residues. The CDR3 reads CASSFQAGAQETQYF. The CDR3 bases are TGTGCCAGCAGCTTTCAAGCGGGGGCTCAAGAGACCCAGTACTTC. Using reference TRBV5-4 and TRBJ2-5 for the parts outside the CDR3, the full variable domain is ETGVTQSPTHLIKTRGQQVTLRCSSQSGHNTVSWYQQALGQGPQFIFQYYREEENGRGNFPPRFSGLQFPNYSSELNVNALELDDSALYLCASSFQAGAQETQYFGPGTRLLVL.

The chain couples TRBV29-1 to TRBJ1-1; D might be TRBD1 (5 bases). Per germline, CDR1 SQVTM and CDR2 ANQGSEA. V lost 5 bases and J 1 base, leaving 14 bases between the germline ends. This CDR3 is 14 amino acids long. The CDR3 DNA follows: TGCAGCGTTAAACCAGGGTCCGGGAACACTGAAGCTTTCTTT. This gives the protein CSVKPGSGNTEAFF.